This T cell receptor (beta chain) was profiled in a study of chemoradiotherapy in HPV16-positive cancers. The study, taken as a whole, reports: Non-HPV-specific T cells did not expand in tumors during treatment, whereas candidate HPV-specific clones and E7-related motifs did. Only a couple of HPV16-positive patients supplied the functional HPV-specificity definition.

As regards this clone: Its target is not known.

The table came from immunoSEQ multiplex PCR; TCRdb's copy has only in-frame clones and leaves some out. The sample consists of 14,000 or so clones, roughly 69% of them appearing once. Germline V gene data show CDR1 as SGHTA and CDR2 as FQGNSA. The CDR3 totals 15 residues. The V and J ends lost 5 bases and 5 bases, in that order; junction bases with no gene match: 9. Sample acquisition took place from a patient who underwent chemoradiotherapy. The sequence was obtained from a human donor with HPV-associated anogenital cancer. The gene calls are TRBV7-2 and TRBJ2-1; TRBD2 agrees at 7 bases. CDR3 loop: CASSPPGTTNNEQFF. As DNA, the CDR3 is TGTGCCAGCAGCCCTCCCGGGACTACCAACAATGAGCAGTTCTTC.